This entry lists 19 T cell receptor beta chains sequenced from one sample in a study. TCRdb ran MiXCR on the reads and lists one entry per CDR3 protein. In the table there are 1,200 or so distinct CDR3 sequences, around two fifths of which are singletons. The sequenced sample consisted of CD8+ T cells (not recorded whether cultured). Receptors were obtained from a male donor.

This clonotype is medium-sized in the sample. The CDR3 DNA reads TGTGCCAGTGGGTATTCACCCCTCCACTTT. Its translation: CASGYSPLHF. The chain has TRBV19 and TRBJ1-6; D unclear. The length of the CDR3 is 10 residues. Trimming removed 8 bases at V and 8 bases at J, with 4 bases between. The germline gives CDR1 LNHDA, CDR2 SQIVND (reference sequence).

This clonotype was detected a few times. The chain recombines TRBV19 with TRBJ2-5, with D unclear. CDR1 LNHDA and CDR2 SQIVND come from the germline V gene (reference sequence). V lost 1 base, J lost 5 bases, and 8 bases lay in between. The CDR3 has 13 residues. CDR3 loop: CASSIVSSETQYF. CDR3 nucleotide sequence: TGTGCCAGTAGTATAGTTAGCTCGGAGACCCAGTACTTC.

With regard to this clonotype: A read error may explain this, as a much larger clone is one base away. This chain uses TRBV11-2 with TRBJ2-5; the D is unclear. With 2 bases removed from V and 9 bases from J, the gap between germline ends came to 10 bases. This CDR3 spans 12 amino acids. Germline assignment: CDR1 SGHAT and CDR2 FQNNGV. CDR3 in DNA: TGTGCCAGCAGCTTATTCAGCGAGGCCCAGTACTTC. It translates to CASSLFSEAQYF.

In its sample, this clonotype was seen a few times. This rearrangement joins TRBV19 to TRBJ2-1; a weak D match, TRBD1 (6 bases). The CDR3 runs 14 residues. The V gene's germline CDR1 is LNHDA and CDR2 SQIVND (reference sequence). V lost 3 bases and J lost 2, with 8 bases in between. The CDR3 loop reads CASSIGTPYNEQFF. Written as DNA, the CDR3 is TGTGCCAGTAGTATCGGGACACCCTACAATGAGCAGTTCTTC.

Ten or more counts support this clonotype. This chain connects TRBV12-3 or TRBV12-4 to TRBJ2-7, with unresolved D. This CDR3 is 16 amino acids long. V was cut by 1 base and J by 7 bases, with 20 bases left in between. The chain's CDR3 is CASSLVGRLTVDEQYF. The DNA for the CDR3 is TGTGCCAGCAGTTTAGTAGGTCGTCTAACGGTGGATGAGCAGTACTTC.

By share of the sample, this clonotype is medium-sized. V usage is TRBV19 and J usage is TRBJ1-5; weak D call: TRBD1 (5 bases). The length of the CDR3 is 13 residues. Trimming took off 5 bases at V and 6 bases at J, with 11 bases between the two ends. Germline V gene data show CDR1 as LNHDA and CDR2 as SQIVND (reference sequence). The CDR3 DNA is TGTGCCAGTAGTGTCTTTGGGGGTCAGCCCCAGCATTTT. Its translation is CASSVFGGQPQHF.

This clonotype has at least ten counts. A much larger clonotype is one base distant, so this may be a read error. The rearrangement joins TRBV11-2 to TRBJ2-5, with D perhaps TRBD2 (5 bases). The CDR3 is 12 residues long. Germline CDR1 and CDR2: SGHAT and FQNNGV. As DNA, the CDR3 is TGTGCCAGCTCCTGGACTCAAGAGGCCCAGTACTTC. It translates to CASSWTQEAQYF.

This clonotype showed up many times. The chain recombines TRBV19 with TRBJ1-5, with D hard to call. V gave up 5 bases and J gave up 2 bases, with 13 bases separating them. Per germline, CDR1 LNHDA and CDR2 SQIVND (reference sequence). The CDR3 runs 15 residues. The CDR3 region has the DNA TGTGCCAGTAGTCTTTTTGGGATCGGCAATCAGCCCCAGCATTTT. This gives the protein CASSLFGIGNQPQHF.

A word on this clonotype: No conserved phenylalanine or tryptophan is present at the end of the CDR3, so a read error is the likely explanation. V gene TRBV19 combines with J gene TRBJ1-2; no firm D call. This CDR3 contains 15 residues. Trimming removed 0 bases at V and 0 bases at J, with 8 bases between. Germline lookup yields CDR1 LNHDA and CDR2 SQIVND (reference sequence). DNA of the CDR3: TGTGCCAGTAGTATAGAAGACCTGGCTAACTATGGCTACACCCTC. It translates to CASSIEDLANYGYTL.

The rearrangement uses TRBV19 and TRBJ2-7; a weak D match, TRBD2 (7 bases). CDR3 length: 13 amino acids. Trimming took 4 bases from V and 10 from J, leaving 17 bases between them. The V gene's germline CDR1 is LNHDA and CDR2 SQIVND (reference sequence). CDR3 region: CASSNHAGAAQYF. CDR3 DNA sequence: TGTGCCAGTAGTAACCATGCGGGGGCGGCCCAGTACTTC.

On this clonotype: One base away lies a much larger clone, so this may be a sequencing read error. The gene calls are TRBV19 and TRBJ2-5; D is ambiguous. Germline V lookup: CDR1 LNHDA, CDR2 SQIVND (reference sequence). This CDR3 spans 13 amino acids. The CDR3 DNA is TGTGCCAGTAGTATATACAGTAAAGAGGCCCAGTACTTC. Protein: CASSIYSKEAQYF.

This clonotype was seen more than once but under ten times. This may come from a read error, since a much larger clone is one base off. The rearrangement uses TRBV19 and TRBJ1-5; no firm D call. Germline CDR1 reads LNHDA; CDR2 reads SQIVND (reference sequence). V dropped 3 bases and J dropped 9 bases, with 12 bases sitting between them. This CDR3 has 13 amino acids. The CDR3 nucleotides are TGTGCCAGTAGTATGTTGGTGCTGGGGCCCCAGCATTTT. Translated: CASSMLVLGPQHF.

This clonotype is labeled medium-sized (0.01 to 0.1%). This chain joins TRBV19 and TRBJ2-3; D remains ambiguous. The CDR3 spans 13 residues. With 3 bases removed from V and 6 bases from J, the gap between germline ends came to 10 bases. CDR1 and CDR2 (germline): LNHDA, SQIVND (reference sequence). The CDR3 DNA reads as TGTGCCAGTAGTATTCTAAGCTTGGATACGCAGTATTTT. As protein: CASSILSLDTQYF.

With regard to this clonotype: An end of the junction differs from the germline gene, which may be a read error. The chain couples TRBV19 to TRBJ1-2, with D perhaps matching TRBD1 (5 bases). The CDR3 is 13 amino acids. CDR1 and CDR2 (germline): LNHDA, SQIVND (reference sequence). The CDR3 DNA reads TGTGCCAGTGGTATAGTAGCAGGGTATGGCTACACTTTC. Residues: CASGIVAGYGYTF.

This clonotype was recorded once. Given a much more abundant clone one base away, this may be a read error. The chain couples TRBV27 to TRBJ1-2, with 7 bases identical to TRBD1. Germline V gene data show CDR1 as MNHEY and CDR2 as SMNVEV (reference sequence). The CDR3 runs to 14 residues. The V segment lost 6 bases and the J segment 10 bases; nucleotides outside the gene matches: 14. The chain's CDR3 is CASSAMTGWGDYTF. CDR3 nucleotides: TGTGCCAGCAGCGCTATGACAGGGTGGGGTGACTACACCTTC.

Concerning this clonotype: This may be a read error, as it is one base from a much larger clone. The J gene is TRBJ2-1, the V gene TRBV19; a weak D match, TRBD1 (6 bases). There are 13 residues in the CDR3. Germline CDR1 reads LNHDA; CDR2 reads SQIVND (reference sequence). The CDR3 spells CASSMTGYSEQFF. The CDR3 DNA follows: TGTGCCAGTAGTATGACAGGCTACAGTGAGCAGTTCTTC.

This clonotype is judged medium-sized. The chain links TRBV20-1 to TRBJ2-3, with 13 bases matching TRBD2. Germline V CDR1 and CDR2: DFQATT, SNEGSKA (reference sequence). This CDR3 contains 17 residues. V shed 0 bases and J 5 bases; nucleotides not matched to a gene: 8. CDR3 coding DNA: TGCAGTGCTAGAGAAACGGGACTAGCGGGATGGATAGATACGCAGTATTTT. Translation: CSARETGLAGWIDTQYF.

There are many counts of this clonotype. This chain links TRBV19 with TRBJ1-2, with a weak D call TRBD1 (6 bases). Germline CDR1 reads LNHDA; CDR2 reads SQIVND (reference sequence). V lost 1 base and J 6 bases, leaving 18 bases between the germline ends. The length of the CDR3 is 16 residues. The chain's CDR3 is CASSIVPWGGADGYTF. CDR3 sequence (DNA): TGTGCCAGTAGTATAGTCCCCTGGGGGGGCGCGGATGGCTACACCTTC.

Regarding this clonotype: A much larger clone lies one base from this, so it may be a read error. The genes are TRBV19 and TRBJ1-5; possibly TRBD1 for D (6 bases). The CDR3 sequence is 14 residues long. The germline CDR1 and CDR2 sequences are LNHDA and SQIVND (reference sequence). The chain's CDR3 is CAGSIFGGPKPQHF. The CDR3 nucleotides are TGTGCCGGTAGTATCTTCGGGGGCCCCAAGCCCCAGCATTTT.